This TCR beta chain appears in the sequencing data of a study of blood T cell repertoires in COVID-19. About the study: T cells, B-cell-depleted T cells, or PBMCs supplied cDNA or gDNA.

Methods used by the authors: Nucleated cell number was recorded as an estimate derived from reference gene primer amplification. TCRdb's table, derived via immunoSEQ multiplex PCR, lists solely in-frame clones and lacks some. That table furnishes V, J and clone size, whereas the DNA furnished D and trimming. The sample holds about 180,000 clones, roughly three quarters seen once. From germline, CDR1 is MGHDK and CDR2 SYGVNS. V dropped 3 bases and J dropped 1 base, with 12 bases sitting between them. This CDR3 region has 15 residues. Exposed study participants had met a COVID-19 case within 2 weeks before entry.

Sample: PBMCs or T cells enriched from blood (not recorded which). This rearrangement joins TRBV25-1 to TRBJ1-1; D may be TRBD1 (6 bases). This clonotype originated in a man between 60 and 70 years old who had been exposed to COVID-19. The CDR3 protein is CASSEGGARNTEAFF. DNA of the CDR3: TGTGCCAGCAGTGAGGGGGGGGCTAGGAACACTGAAGCTTTCTTT.